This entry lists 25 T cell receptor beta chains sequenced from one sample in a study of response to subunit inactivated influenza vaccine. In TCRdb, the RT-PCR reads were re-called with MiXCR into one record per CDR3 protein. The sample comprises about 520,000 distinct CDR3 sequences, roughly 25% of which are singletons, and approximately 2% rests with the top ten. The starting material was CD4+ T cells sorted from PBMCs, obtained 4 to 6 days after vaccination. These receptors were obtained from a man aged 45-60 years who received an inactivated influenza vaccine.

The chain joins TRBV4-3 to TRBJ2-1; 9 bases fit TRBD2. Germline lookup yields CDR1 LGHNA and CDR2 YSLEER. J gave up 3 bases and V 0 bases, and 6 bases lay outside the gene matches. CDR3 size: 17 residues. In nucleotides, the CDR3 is TGCGCCAGCAGCCAAGAAGGCAGCGGGAGGAACTACAATGAGCAGTTCTTC. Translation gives CASSQEGSGRNYNEQFF.

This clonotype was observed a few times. The CDR3 here is CASSLEGNPSYEQYF. CDR3 DNA: TGCGCCAGCAGCTTGGAAGGGAATCCGTCCTACGAGCAGTACTTC. V and J are TRBV5-1 and TRBJ2-7; no clear D. Trimming stripped 0 bases from V and 1 base from J, with 11 bases between. The CDR3 sequence is 15 residues long. Germline V gene data show CDR1 as SGHRS and CDR2 as YFSETQ.

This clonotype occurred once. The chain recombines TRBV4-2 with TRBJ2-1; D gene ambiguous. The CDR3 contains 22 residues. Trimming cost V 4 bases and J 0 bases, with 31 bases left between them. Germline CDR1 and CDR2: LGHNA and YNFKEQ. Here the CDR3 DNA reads TGTGCCAGCAGCCCTCCCGTGGGTCGGCCCCCATTCCGCCCAAGCTCCTACAATGAGCAGTTCTTC. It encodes CASSPPVGRPPFRPSSYNEQFF.

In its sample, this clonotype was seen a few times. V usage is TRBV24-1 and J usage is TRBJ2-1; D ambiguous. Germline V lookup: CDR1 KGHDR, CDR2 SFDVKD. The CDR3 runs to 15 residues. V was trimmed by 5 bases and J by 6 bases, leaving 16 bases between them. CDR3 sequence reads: CATSVSGPRANEQFF. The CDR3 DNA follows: TGTGCCACCAGTGTCTCCGGACCTCGTGCCAATGAGCAGTTCTTC.

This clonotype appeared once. The CDR3 reads CASSPTGIDTQYF. For the CDR3, the DNA is TGTGCCAGCAGCCCCACAGGGATAGATACGCAGTATTTT. This sequence joins TRBV7-3 and TRBJ2-3; a weak D match, TRBD1 (6 bases). Germline V gene data show CDR1 as SGHTA and CDR2 as FQGTGA. The V gene lost 5 bases and the J gene lost 5 bases, with 11 bases spanning the gap. CDR3 length: 13 residues.

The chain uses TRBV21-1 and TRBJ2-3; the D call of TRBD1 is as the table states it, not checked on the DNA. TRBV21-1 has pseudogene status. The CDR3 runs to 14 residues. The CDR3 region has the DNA TGTGCCAGCAGCATCGGCGGCCCGAGGGATACGCAGTATTTT. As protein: CASSIGGPRDTQYF.

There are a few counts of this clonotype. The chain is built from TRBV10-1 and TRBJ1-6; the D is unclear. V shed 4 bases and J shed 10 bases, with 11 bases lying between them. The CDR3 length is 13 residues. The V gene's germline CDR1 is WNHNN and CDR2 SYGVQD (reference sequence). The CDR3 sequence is CASSGALGSPLHF. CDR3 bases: TGCGCCAGCAGTGGGGCCCTGGGCTCACCCCTCCACTTT.

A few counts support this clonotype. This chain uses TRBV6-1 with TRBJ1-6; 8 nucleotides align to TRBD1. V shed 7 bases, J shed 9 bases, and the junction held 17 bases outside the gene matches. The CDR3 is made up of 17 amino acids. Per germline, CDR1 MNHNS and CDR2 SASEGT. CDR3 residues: CASTAIPTGVLGSPLHF. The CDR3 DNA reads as TGTGCCAGCACCGCAATTCCGACAGGGGTTTTAGGTTCACCCCTCCACTTT.

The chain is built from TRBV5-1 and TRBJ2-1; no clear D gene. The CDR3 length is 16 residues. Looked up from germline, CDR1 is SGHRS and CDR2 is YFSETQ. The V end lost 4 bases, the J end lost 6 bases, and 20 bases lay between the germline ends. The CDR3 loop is CASSPAPADSLNEQFF. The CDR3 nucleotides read TGCGCCAGCAGCCCGGCCCCTGCCGATAGTCTCAATGAGCAGTTCTTC.

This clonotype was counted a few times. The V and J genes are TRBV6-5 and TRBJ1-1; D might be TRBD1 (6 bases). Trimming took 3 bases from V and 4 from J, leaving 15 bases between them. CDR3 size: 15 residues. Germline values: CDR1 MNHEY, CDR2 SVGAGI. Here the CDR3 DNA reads TGTGCCAGCAGTTATCACCGGACAGTGACCACTGAAGCTTTCTTT. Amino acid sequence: CASSYHRTVTTEAFF.

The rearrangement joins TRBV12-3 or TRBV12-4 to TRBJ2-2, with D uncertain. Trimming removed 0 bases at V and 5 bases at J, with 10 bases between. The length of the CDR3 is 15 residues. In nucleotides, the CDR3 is TGTGCCAGCAGTTTAGCGCTGGTCGGGACCGGGGAGCTGTTTTTT. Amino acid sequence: CASSLALVGTGELFF.

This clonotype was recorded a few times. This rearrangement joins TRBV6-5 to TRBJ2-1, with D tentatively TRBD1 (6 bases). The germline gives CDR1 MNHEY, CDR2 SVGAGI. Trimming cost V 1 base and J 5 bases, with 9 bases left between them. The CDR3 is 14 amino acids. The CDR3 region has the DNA TGTGCCAGCAGTTACTTCCCAGGGGACAATGAGCAGTTCTTC. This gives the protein CASSYFPGDNEQFF.

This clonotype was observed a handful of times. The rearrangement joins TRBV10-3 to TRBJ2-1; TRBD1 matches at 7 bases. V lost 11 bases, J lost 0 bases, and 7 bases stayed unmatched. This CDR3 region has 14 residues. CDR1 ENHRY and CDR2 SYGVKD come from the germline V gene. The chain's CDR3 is CAATWDSSYNEQFF. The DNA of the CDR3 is TGTGCCGCGACCTGGGACAGCTCCTACAATGAGCAGTTCTTC.

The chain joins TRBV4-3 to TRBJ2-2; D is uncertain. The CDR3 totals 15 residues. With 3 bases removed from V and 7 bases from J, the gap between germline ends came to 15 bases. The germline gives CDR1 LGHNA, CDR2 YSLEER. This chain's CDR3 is CASSHVIADGGELFF. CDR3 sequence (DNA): TGCGCCAGCAGCCATGTGATAGCCGACGGCGGGGAGCTGTTTTTT.

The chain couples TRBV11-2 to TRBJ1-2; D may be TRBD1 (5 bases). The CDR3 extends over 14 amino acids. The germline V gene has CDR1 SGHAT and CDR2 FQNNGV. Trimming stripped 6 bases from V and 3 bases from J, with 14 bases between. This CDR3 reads CASRPPGRDYGYTF. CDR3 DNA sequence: TGTGCCAGCAGGCCCCCAGGGAGGGACTATGGCTACACCTTC. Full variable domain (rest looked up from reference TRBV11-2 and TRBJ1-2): EAGVAQSPRYKIIEKRQSVAFWCNPISGHATLYWYQQILGQGPKLLIQFQNNGVVDDSQLPKDRFSAERLKGVDSTLKIQPAKLEDSAVYLCASRPPGRDYGYTFGSGTRLTVV.

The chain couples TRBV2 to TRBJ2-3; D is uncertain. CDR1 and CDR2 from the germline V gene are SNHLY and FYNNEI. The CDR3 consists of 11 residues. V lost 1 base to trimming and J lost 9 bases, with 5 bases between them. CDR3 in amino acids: CASSEEGTQYF. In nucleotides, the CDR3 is TGTGCCAGCAGTGAAGAGGGCACGCAGTATTTT.

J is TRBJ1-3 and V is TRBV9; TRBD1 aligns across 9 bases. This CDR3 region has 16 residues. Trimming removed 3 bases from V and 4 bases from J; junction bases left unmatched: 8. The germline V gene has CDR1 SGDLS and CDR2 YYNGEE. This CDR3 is CASSGGTGFEGNTIYF. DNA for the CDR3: TGTGCCAGCAGCGGCGGGACAGGGTTCGAAGGAAACACCATATATTTT.

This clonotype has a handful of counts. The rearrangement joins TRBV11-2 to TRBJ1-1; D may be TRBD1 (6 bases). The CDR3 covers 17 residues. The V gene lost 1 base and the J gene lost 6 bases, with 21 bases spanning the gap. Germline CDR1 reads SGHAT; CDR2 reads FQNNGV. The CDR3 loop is CASSLAEQGRSRPEAFF. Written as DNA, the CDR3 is TGTGCCAGCAGCTTAGCCGAACAGGGAAGATCTCGGCCTGAAGCTTTCTTT.

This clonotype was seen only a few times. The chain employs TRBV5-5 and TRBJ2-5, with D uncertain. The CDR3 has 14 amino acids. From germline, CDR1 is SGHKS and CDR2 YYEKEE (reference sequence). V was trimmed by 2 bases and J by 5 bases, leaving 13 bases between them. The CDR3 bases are TGTGCCAGCAGCTTAAGGGTTTTTCAGGAGACCCAGTACTTC. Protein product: CASSLRVFQETQYF.

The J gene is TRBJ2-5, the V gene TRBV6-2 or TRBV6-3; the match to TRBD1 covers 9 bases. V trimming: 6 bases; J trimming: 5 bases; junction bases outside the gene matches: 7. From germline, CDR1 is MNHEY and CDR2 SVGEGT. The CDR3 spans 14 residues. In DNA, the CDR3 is TGTGCCAGCAGGATACAGGGGGCGCGGGAGACCCAGTACTTC. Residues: CASRIQGARETQYF.

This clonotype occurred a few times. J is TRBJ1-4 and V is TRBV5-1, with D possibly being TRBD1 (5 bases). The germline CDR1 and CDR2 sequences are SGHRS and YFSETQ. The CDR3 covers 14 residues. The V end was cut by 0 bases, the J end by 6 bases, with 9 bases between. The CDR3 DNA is TGCGCCAGCAGCTTGGAAGGGGCGGATGAAAAACTGTTTTTT. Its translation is CASSLEGADEKLFF.

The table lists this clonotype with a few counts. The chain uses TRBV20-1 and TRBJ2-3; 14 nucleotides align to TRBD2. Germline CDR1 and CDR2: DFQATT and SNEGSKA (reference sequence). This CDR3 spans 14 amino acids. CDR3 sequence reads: CSTTSGRVGDTQYF. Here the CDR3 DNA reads TGCAGCACGACTAGCGGGAGGGTCGGAGATACGCAGTATTTT.

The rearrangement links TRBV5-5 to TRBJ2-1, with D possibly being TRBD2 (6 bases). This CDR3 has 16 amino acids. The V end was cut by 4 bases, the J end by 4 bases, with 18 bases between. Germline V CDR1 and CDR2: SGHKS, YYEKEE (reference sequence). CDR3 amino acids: CASSPGPRGRYNEQFF. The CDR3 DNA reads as TGTGCCAGCAGCCCGGGACCCCGGGGGAGGTACAATGAGCAGTTCTTC. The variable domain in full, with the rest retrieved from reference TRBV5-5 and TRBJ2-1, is DAGVTQSPTHLIKTRGQQVTLRCSPISGHKSVSWYQQVLGQGPQFIFQYYEKEERGRGNFPDRFSARQFPNYSSELNVNALLLGDSALYLCASSPGPRGRYNEQFFGPGTRLTVL.

CDR3 sequence: CATSDPGLAGGGSYNEQFF. As DNA, the CDR3 is TGTGCCACCAGTGACCCAGGACTAGCGGGAGGAGGGTCCTACAATGAGCAGTTCTTC. This sequence joins TRBV24-1 and TRBJ2-1; 14 bases line up with TRBD2. This CDR3 is built from 19 residues. Trimming at V came to 4 bases and at J to 1 base, leaving 8 bases not matched to a gene. Germline CDR1 KGHDR, CDR2 SFDVKD.

The CDR3 sequence is CAISGTGQGYGYTF. The CDR3 DNA sequence: TGTGCCATCAGTGGTACTGGACAGGGCTATGGCTACACCTTC. The V call is TRBV10-3, the J call TRBJ1-2, with 8 bases fitting TRBD1. Germline CDR1 and CDR2: ENHRY and SYGVKD. The J segment lost 4 bases and the V segment lost 4 bases, leaving 5 bases of the junction unmatched. This CDR3 region has 14 residues.